These 21 T cell receptor beta chains originate from one sample sequenced in a study of pediatric ulcerative colitis (dated by TCRdb to the late 2010s). Library construction relied on the immunoSEQ multiplex PCR assay. The table was pulled from immuneACCESS by TCRdb, which kept in-frame rearrangements only. Such tables lose some clones; where checked, under half of the loss comes from unresolved V genes, and the rest has no known cause. This sample lists under 70,000 clones; around 87% were detected once. The ten largest clonotypes hold nearly 1.5% of the sample. What was sequenced was blood. The receptors shown here come from a boy aged 5-17 years who was a control in a study of pediatric ulcerative colitis.

The V and J genes are TRBV19 and TRBJ2-3; 10 positions match TRBD2. Unmatched junction bases numbered 6, after V lost 8 bases and J lost 4 bases. The CDR3 runs 14 residues. Germline loops: CDR1 LNHDA, CDR2 SQIVND (reference sequence). Here the CDR3 DNA reads TGTGCCAGTGGCCCTAGCGGGAGTGCAGATACGCAGTATTTT. Translation: CASGPSGSADTQYF.

The chain links TRBV28 to TRBJ1-5; the D gene is possibly TRBD1 (6 bases). The germline V and J ends were trimmed by 4 bases and 7 bases, with 17 bases remaining between them. The CDR3 contains 15 residues. The germline V gene encodes CDR1 MDHEN and CDR2 SYDVKM. CDR3 residues: CASSWAAGGVQPQHF. Written as DNA, the CDR3 is TGTGCCAGCAGTTGGGCGGCGGGGGGCGTCCAGCCCCAGCATTTT.

CDR3 loop: CASSTFSGLGLETQYF. The CDR3 coding sequence is TGTGCCAGCAGCACCTTTTCGGGACTAGGGTTGGAGACCCAGTACTTC. This chain links TRBV11-2 with TRBJ2-5; TRBD2 matches 8 bases. With V trimmed by 5 bases and J by 5 bases, 13 bases remained unmatched. Germline assignment: CDR1 SGHAT and CDR2 FQNNGV. This CDR3 is built from 16 residues.

Concerning this clone: Other DNA sequences from this sample encode an identical CDR3 as well. The chain links TRBV5-1 to TRBJ2-3, with no clear D. CDR3 length: 13 residues. With 0 bases removed from V and 1 base from J, the gap between germline ends came to 3 bases. Germline V gene sequence: CDR1 SGHRS, CDR2 YFSETQ. This chain's CDR3 is CASSLAGTDTQYF. Written as DNA, the CDR3 is TGCGCCAGCAGCTTGGCGGGCACAGATACGCAGTATTTT.

V usage is TRBV27 and J usage is TRBJ2-5, with 8 positions matching TRBD1. The V and J ends lost 6 bases and 2 bases, in that order; junction bases with no gene match: 8. Germline loops: CDR1 MNHEY, CDR2 SMNVEV (reference sequence). This CDR3 is 15 amino acids long. Here the CDR3 DNA reads TGTGCCAGCAGACCGCAGGGGGCTCGGCAAGAGACCCAGTACTTC. Translating it yields CASRPQGARQETQYF.

The chain recombines TRBV13 with TRBJ2-7; 9 bases are shared with TRBD1. The CDR3 covers 15 residues. The V gene end was trimmed by 6 bases and the J gene end by 2 bases; junction bases not matched to a gene: 8. CDR1 and CDR2 from the germline V gene are PRHDT and FYEKMQ (reference sequence). For the CDR3, the DNA is TGTGCCAGCAGGCAGACAGGGGGATCCCCCTACGAGCAGTACTTC. This translates into CASRQTGGSPYEQYF.

CDR3 loop: CASSATDRVYNSPLHF. The CDR3 DNA reads as TGTGCCAGCAGCGCTACTGACAGGGTCTATAATTCACCCCTCCACTTT. V and J are TRBV9 and TRBJ1-6; 7 bases are a match to TRBD1. CDR1 is SGDLS and CDR2 is YYNGEE in the germline V gene. The CDR3 length is 16 residues. Germline trimming cut 3 bases from V and 3 bases from J; bases unmatched to any gene: 6.

This chain uses TRBV2 with TRBJ1-5; D is perhaps TRBD1 (6 bases). Deletions cut 5 bases from V and 4 bases from J, with 12 bases between. Germline V gene lookup returns CDR1 SNHLY and CDR2 FYNNEI. The CDR3 covers 14 residues. CDR3: CASSPYQGNQPQHF. In DNA, the CDR3 is TGTGCCAGCAGTCCATATCAGGGGAATCAGCCCCAGCATTTT.

The chain is built from TRBV4-3 and TRBJ1-2; no firm D call. Trimming shortened V by 0 bases and J by 3 bases, and 14 bases separated the two germline ends. The CDR3 runs 16 residues. The germline gives CDR1 LGHNA, CDR2 YSLEER. CDR3 nucleotides: TGCGCCAGCAGCCAAGATTTAAGGGTATCCTACTATGGCTACACCTTC. This encodes CASSQDLRVSYYGYTF.

This clone was observed a single time. The CDR3 here is CASSYLGPNYEQYF. The CDR3 nucleotides read TGTGCCAGCAGTTACCTCGGACCTAACTACGAGCAGTACTTC. This chain joins TRBV6-6 and TRBJ2-7; D ambiguous. CDR3 size: 14 residues. Germline CDR1 and CDR2: MNHNY and SVGAGI (reference sequence). V dropped 2 bases and J dropped 3 bases, with 11 bases sitting between them.

V and J are TRBV5-1 and TRBJ2-1, with a weak D call TRBD1 (7 bases). V lost 5 bases and J lost 3, with 18 bases in between. Per the germline V gene, CDR1 is SGHRS and CDR2 is YFSETQ. CDR3 length equals 16 residues. The CDR3 nucleotides read TGCGCCAGCAGTGAACAGGGGACTGGAAACTACAATGAGCAGTTCTTC. Translating it yields CASSEQGTGNYNEQFF.

The chain recombines TRBV5-4 with TRBJ2-5, with 7 bases that match TRBD2. Germline assignment: CDR1 SGHNT and CDR2 YYREEE (reference sequence). This CDR3 is built from 16 residues. After removal of 2 bases from V and 1 base from J, the junction contained 8 bases not matched to a gene. The DNA of the CDR3 is TGTGCCAGCAGCTTCCCAAGCGGGAAGGGCCAAGAGACCCAGTACTTC. Its translation: CASSFPSGKGQETQYF.

This clone turned up a few times. The chain recombines TRBV2 with TRBJ1-6; a weak D match, TRBD1 (5 bases). Trimming stripped 6 bases from V and 5 bases from J, with 11 bases between. The CDR3 covers 14 residues. The germline V gene encodes CDR1 SNHLY and CDR2 FYNNEI. The CDR3 DNA follows: TGTGCCAGCAGGGGGGACGGAGATAATTCACCCCTCCACTTT. Its protein product is CASRGDGDNSPLHF.

The chain has TRBV6-1 and TRBJ1-1, with D tentatively TRBD1 (5 bases). The V gene lost 1 base and the J gene lost 2 bases, with 11 bases spanning the gap. This CDR3 comprises 15 residues. From germline, CDR1 is MNHNS and CDR2 SASEGT. CDR3 coding DNA: TGTGCCAGCAGTGAAGTGCAGGGCGTTAACACTGAAGCTTTCTTT. Translated: CASSEVQGVNTEAFF.

DNA for the CDR3: TGCAGCGGGGGGGACAGGGCAAGCACTGAAGCTTTCTTT. It specifies CSGGDRASTEAFF. The chain uses TRBV29-1 and TRBJ1-1, with 9 bases fitting TRBD1. The trim removed 7 bases at V and 4 bases at J, leaving 7 bases unmatched. The CDR3 is 13 amino acids. Germline V CDR1 and CDR2: SQVTM, ANQGSEA. Full variable domain (remainder filled in from reference TRBV29-1 and TRBJ1-1): SAVISQKPSRDICQRGTSLTIQCQVDSQVTMMFWYRQQPGQSLTLIATANQGSEATYESGFVIDKFPISRPNLTFSTLTVSNMSPEDSSIYLCSGGDRASTEAFFGQGTRLTVV.

The J gene is TRBJ1-5, the V gene TRBV7-2, with unresolved D. The CDR3 is 15 residues long. V lost 0 bases, J lost 2 bases, and 8 bases lay in between. In germline, CDR1 is SGHTA, CDR2 FQGNSA. The CDR3 DNA is TGTGCCAGCAGCTTAGCAGGCCAGGGCAATCAGCCCCAGCATTTT. Protein product: CASSLAGQGNQPQHF.

V is TRBV19 and J is TRBJ1-6; D is uncertain. Germline V gene data show CDR1 as LNHDA and CDR2 as SQIVND (reference sequence). V was cut by 1 base and J by 7 bases, with 20 bases left in between. The CDR3 covers 18 residues. The CDR3 DNA reads TGTGCCAGTAGTATAGGGAGGGTGAGGGCACGCGGGAATTCACCCCTCCACTTT. As protein: CASSIGRVRARGNSPLHF.

This chain connects TRBV5-1 to TRBJ2-7; 10 positions match TRBD1. CDR1 and CDR2 from the germline V gene are SGHRS and YFSETQ. The CDR3 loop spans 15 amino acids. V was pared by 2 bases and J by 2 bases, with 4 bases of the junction left unmatched. CDR3 nucleotides: TGCGCCAGCAGCTTTACGACAGGGGGCCCCTACGAGCAGTACTTC. Translation: CASSFTTGGPYEQYF.

This clone was seen once. The V gene is TRBV2, the J gene TRBJ2-7; no clear D. V gave up 1 base and J gave up 4 bases, with 2 bases separating them. The CDR3 extends over 11 amino acids. Germline V lookup: CDR1 SNHLY, CDR2 FYNNEI. The CDR3 DNA reads TGTGCCAGCAGTGAAGTATACGAGCAGTACTTC. Protein sequence: CASSEVYEQYF.

The chain recombines TRBV5-1 with TRBJ1-5; 10 bases are a match to TRBD1. This CDR3 is 15 amino acids long. CDR1 and CDR2 (germline): SGHRS, YFSETQ. Germline trimming cut 3 bases from V and 11 bases from J; bases unmatched to any gene: 11. This CDR3 reads CASSSGQGPAAAQHF. The CDR3 coding sequence is TGCGCCAGCAGCTCGGGACAGGGGCCCGCCGCGGCCCAGCATTTT.

V usage is TRBV29-1 and J usage is TRBJ2-3; D is ambiguous. The CDR3 has 13 residues. Per the germline V gene, CDR1 is SQVTM and CDR2 is ANQGSEA. Trimming shortened V by 5 bases and J by 0 bases, and 9 bases separated the two germline ends. CDR3 bases: TGCAGCGTTTTGGCCCTTAGCACAGATACGCAGTATTTT. It is translated as CSVLALSTDTQYF.